This T cell receptor beta chain was identified during a study of T cells in Graves' hyperthyroidism and ophthalmopathy. Background on the study: Initial diagnosis, before any treatment, was when peripheral blood was collected.

This clonotype was observed a few times. The antigen is not known. V dropped 10 bases and J dropped 2; count of bases not matched to a gene: 6. The CDR3 contains 13 residues. The V gene's germline CDR1 is ENHRY and CDR2 SYGVKD. Template material for amplifying TCR beta CDR3 regions consisted of RNA transcripts. In the first-round RT-PCR of the TCR CDR3, the HTBI primer set was used. Each CDR3 protein is one row after TCRdb ran MiXCR on the multiplex PCR reads. The table has about 600,000 distinct CDR3 sequences, roughly 15% seen once; the top ten hold under 3.5%. Findings and limits, study-wide: Model-based prediction identified ophthalmopathy a median about 6 months prior to its onset. Blood also showed most of the thyroid clonotypes that were expanded above 0.001.

This clonotype originated in a woman aged 40 to 50 with Graves' ophthalmopathy. Sequencing was performed on blood. This chain joins TRBV10-3 and TRBJ2-5, with 8 bases aligning to TRBD1. The CDR3 DNA sequence: TGTGCCACTGGGACAGGTCAGCAAGAGACCCAGTACTTC. Protein: CATGTGQQETQYF.